This T cell receptor beta chain is from a study of cytotoxic CD8 clonotypes in ibrutinib-treated CLL. Notes on the study in general: Public clonotypes, rarely seen, contracted or held steady on treatment. The times at which samples were taken varied between sustained-remission and progressing patients.

Details on this clone: Its antigen remains unknown.

With sequencing, the targeted depth ranged from 1 in 200,000 to 1 in 1 million T cells. Sequencing used immunoSEQ multiplex PCR; TCRdb keeps in-frame clones, though not all of them. The sample yields around 200,000 clones, 65% to 80% seen once. Trimming cost V 1 base and J 2 bases, with 6 bases left between them. The germline V gene has CDR1 MGHRA and CDR2 YSYEKL. CDR3 size: 13 residues. This clonotype was sampled from a human donor with chronic lymphocytic leukemia. The V call is TRBV4-1, the J call TRBJ2-7; no reliable D call. Source: PBMCs, taken after 12 months of ibrutinib treatment. CDR3 protein: CASSQGRTYEQYF. DNA of the CDR3: TGCGCCAGCAGCCAAGGGCGGACCTACGAGCAGTACTTC.